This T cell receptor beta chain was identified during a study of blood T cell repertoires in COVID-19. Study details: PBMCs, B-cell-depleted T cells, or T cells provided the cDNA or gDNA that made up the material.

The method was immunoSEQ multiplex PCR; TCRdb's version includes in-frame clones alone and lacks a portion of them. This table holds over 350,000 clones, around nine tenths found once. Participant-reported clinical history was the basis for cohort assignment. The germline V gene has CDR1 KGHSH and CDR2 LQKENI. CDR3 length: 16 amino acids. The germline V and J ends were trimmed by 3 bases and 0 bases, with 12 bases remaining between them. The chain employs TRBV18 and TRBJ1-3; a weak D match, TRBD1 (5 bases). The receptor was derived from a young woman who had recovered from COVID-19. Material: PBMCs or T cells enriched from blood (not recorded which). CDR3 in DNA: TGTGCCAGCTCACCTCGGGACTCAGCCTCTGGAAACACCATATATTTT. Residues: CASSPRDSASGNTIYF.